These T cell receptor beta chains were read from a single sample in a study of T cells in Graves' hyperthyroidism and ophthalmopathy. A single record per CDR3 protein comes from TCRdb applying MiXCR to the multiplex PCR reads. The sample records about 500,000 distinct CDR3 sequences, around 15% being singletons. Material for sequencing was blood. The receptors stem from a woman younger than 45 with Graves' ophthalmopathy. The CDR3 runs from the conserved cysteine through the conserved F or W. Each record gives: CDR3 protein, CDR3 DNA, J gene, clone size, D gene, V gene. The D gene is left open where the match is weak. Where a row states a size, it is once, few, many or the class of an expanded clone; other rows omit it.

CASSLWTVFSYNSPLHF TGTGCCAGCAGTTTATGGACAGTGTTCTCCTATAATTCACCCCTCCACTTT TRBJ1-6 many NA TRBV28
CASSVGDNSYEQYF TGTGCCAGCAGCGTAGGCGACAACTCCTACGAGCAGTACTTC TRBJ2-7 many NA TRBV9
CASRSTGLVTEAFF TGTGCCAGCAGATCTACAGGGCTCGTCACTGAAGCTTTCTTT TRBJ1-1 few NA TRBV28
CASSWADFTQYF TGTGCCAGCAGCTGGGCTGACTTTACGCAGTATTTT TRBJ2-3 NA NA TRBV5-6
CAAGGPGNEQFF TGTGCGGCGGGAGGGCCAGGCAATGAGCAGTTCTTC TRBJ2-1 NA TRBD2 TRBV10-3
CASSLVGGPSYEQYF TGCGCCAGCAGCTTGGTGGGGGGGCCATCCTACGAGCAGTACTTC TRBJ2-7 many NA TRBV5-1
CSAIDPGTRGSNEQFF TGCAGTGCTATAGACCCCGGGACTAGAGGCTCCAATGAGCAGTTCTTC TRBJ2-1 NA TRBD2 TRBV20-1
CASSQSGSSETQYF TGTGCCAGCAGTCAGAGCGGGAGCTCGGAGACCCAGTACTTC TRBJ2-5 NA TRBD2 TRBV2
CASSPNMISSGANTGELFF TGCGCCAGCAGCCCTAATATGATCTCTAGCGGGGCGAACACCGGGGAGCTGTTTTTT TRBJ2-2 few TRBD2 TRBV4-3
CASSLELGQGDTDTQYF TGTGCCAGCAGCTTGGAGCTCGGACAGGGCGACACAGATACGCAGTATTTT TRBJ2-3 many TRBD1 TRBV7-2
CAWSPGAQETQYF TGTGCCTGGAGTCCCGGGGCCCAAGAGACCCAGTACTTC TRBJ2-5 many NA TRBV30
CASSRSGTPFSYEQYF TGCGCCAGCAGCCGATCCGGGACCCCTTTCTCCTACGAGCAGTACTTC TRBJ2-7 NA NA TRBV5-1
CASSSERSSYNEQFF TGTGCCAGCAGCTCTGAGCGGAGCTCCTACAATGAGCAGTTCTTC TRBJ2-1 few NA TRBV7-8
CASSVGGPYGYTF TGTGCCAGCAGTGTGGGGGGCCCCTATGGCTACACCTTC TRBJ1-2 many NA TRBV28
CASSPPTGVFTGELFF TGTGCCAGCAGCCCTCCGACAGGCGTGTTCACCGGGGAGCTGTTTTTT TRBJ2-2 NA NA TRBV11-3
CASVMDGSSYNEQFF TGTGCTAGTGTAATGGACGGGAGCTCCTACAATGAGCAGTTCTTC TRBJ2-1 few NA TRBV12-5
CASQDFRGLSNTGELFF TGTGCCAGCCAAGACTTCAGGGGATTATCGAACACCGGGGAGCTGTTTTTT TRBJ2-2 NA NA TRBV25-1
CASRLAGANIEQFF TGTGCCAGCAGACTAGCGGGAGCGAATATTGAGCAGTTCTTC TRBJ2-1 NA TRBD2 TRBV2
CAINSLRETQYF TGTGCCATCAATTCCCTTCGAGAGACCCAGTACTTC TRBJ2-5 NA NA TRBV28
CSVGQGRPYEQYF TGCAGCGTTGGTCAGGGTCGCCCCTACGAGCAGTACTTC TRBJ2-7 few NA TRBV29-1
CSARQGRTEAFF TGCAGTGCGCGACAGGGGCGCACTGAAGCTTTCTTT TRBJ1-1 many TRBD1 TRBV20-1
CASSFSTGTAELFF TGTGCCAGCAGTTTCTCCACGGGGACGGCGGAGCTGTTTTTT TRBJ2-2 NA NA TRBV12-3/TRBV12-4
CASSQGALRETQYF TGTGCCAGCAGCCAAGGGGCACTACGTGAGACCCAGTACTTC TRBJ2-5 few NA TRBV3-1
CATSLGGAGNTIYF TGTGCCACCAGCCTAGGAGGAGCTGGAAACACCATATATTTT TRBJ1-3 few NA TRBV15